This TCR beta chain was obtained from a study of blood T cell repertoires in COVID-19. Study at large: Some COVID-19 samples were acute and others convalescent; all came from the United States, Italy and Spain.

This CDR3 comprises 13 residues. In germline, CDR1 is WNHNN, CDR2 SYGVQD (reference sequence). Trimming removed 3 bases from V and 10 bases from J, with 15 bases in between. In the authors' workflow: Cell counts per sample came from amplifying reference gene primers. Generated by immunoSEQ multiplex PCR, the TCRdb table keeps only in-frame clones and is missing some. Clone size and V and J calls were adopted from that table, with D and trimming inferred from the DNA. The sample includes about 270,000 clones, 80% to 90% of them seen just once. Material: peripheral blood. V gene TRBV10-1 combines with J gene TRBJ1-1; TRBD1 is a possible D gene (6 bases). This sequence was found in a woman in her seventies with acute or convalescent COVID-19. DNA for the CDR3: TGCGCCAGCAGTGATCGGACAGACGGTACAGCTTTCTTT. It codes for CASSDRTDGTAFF.